Here is one TCR beta chain with its context. What it binds is not known. V lost 5 bases to trimming and J lost 7 bases, with 9 bases between them. The germline CDR1 and CDR2 sequences are SGHNT and YYREEE (reference sequence). This CDR3 comprises 11 residues. This specimen belongs to a study of cytomegalovirus exposure and HLA in healthy donors. The study's findings and limits: Confirmation in vitro established that a few CMV-associated chains were specific for CMV antigens. According to a subsequent analysis, TCR clusters identified in the first cohort showed a tendency to co-occur across the 100 to 150 validation repertoires.

The data were produced by immunoSEQ multiplex PCR, yet TCRdb's version contains in-frame clones alone and is incomplete. This table has about 98,000 clones, roughly 89% appearing once. The specimen sequenced was PBMCs. This TCR was sampled from a woman aged 30 to 39 in good health and CMV-seronegative. This chain joins TRBV5-4 and TRBJ1-2; D is undetermined. CDR3 amino acids: CASSVSGGYTF. The CDR3 coding sequence is TGTGCCAGCAGTGTCTCGGGTGGCTACACCTTC.